This is a list of T cell receptor beta chains from one sample in a study of OX40 agonist ivuxolimab in advanced cancers. Sequencing used immunoSEQ multiplex PCR; TCRdb keeps in-frame clones, though not all of them. The repertoire holds 60,000 to 70,000 clones, around 90% seen once, with roughly 12% in the top ten. This specimen consisted of CD4+ or CD8+ T cells sorted from blood, obtained in a trial of the OX40 agonist ivuxolimab. The receptor set was obtained from an adult with an advanced solid tumor such as melanoma, head and neck, liver or kidney cancer. CDR3s include the opening cysteine and the closing phenylalanine or tryptophan. Fields, in order: D gene, CDR3 length, J gene, V gene, CDR3 DNA, CDR3 protein. The D gene is left open where the match is weak.

TRBD2 16 TRBJ2-1 TRBV5-1 TGCGCCAGCAGCTCACCTAGCGGGAGTAGGAGCAATGAGCAGTTCTTC CASSSPSGSRSNEQFF
TRBD1 18 TRBJ1-2 TRBV23-1 TGCGCCAGCAGTCAATCGGGTAAAGGAGGGGGCGAATGCTATGGCTACACCTTC CASSQSGKGGGECYGYTF
. 13 TRBJ2-7 TRBV7-8 TGTGCCAGCAGCTTACGAGGCCCATACGAGCAGTACTTC CASSLRGPYEQYF
. 16 TRBJ1-5 TRBV6-5 TGTGCCAGCAGTTACTCAAGGGTCAACGGCAATCAGCCCCAGCATTTT CASSYSRVNGNQPQHF
. 14 TRBJ2-7 TRBV7-6 TGTGCCAGCAGCTTGACAGCTGACGAGGGTGAGCAGTACTTC CASSLTADEGEQYF
. 13 TRBJ2-2 TRBV28 TGTGCCAGCAGTATACAGGGATCCGGGGAGCTGTTTTTT CASSIQGSGELFF
. 13 TRBJ1-1 TRBV11-3 TGTGCCAGCAGCCAGGGGTGGGACACTGAAGCTTTCTTT CASSQGWDTEAFF
. 13 TRBJ2-7 TRBV29-1 TGCAGCGTTGCTGGTGGGAGCTCCTACGAGCAGTACTTC CSVAGGSSYEQYF
TRBD1 16 TRBJ2-7 TRBV6-4 TGTGCCAGCAGTTACTCTCAGGGGGCGAACCTCTACGAGCAGTACTTC CASSYSQGANLYEQYF
TRBD2 14 TRBJ2-7 TRBV11-1 TGTGCCAGCAGCCATAGCGGGAACTCCTACGAGCAGTACTTC CASSHSGNSYEQYF
. 14 TRBJ2-1 TRBV7-7 TGTGCCAGCAGCCATGCGGGCGGGAACAATGAGCAGTTCTTC CASSHAGGNNEQFF
. 14 TRBJ1-5 TRBV28 TGTGCCAGCAGTTTGGACAGTGCCAATCAGCCCCAGCATTTT CASSLDSANQPQHF
TRBD2 16 TRBJ2-3 TRBV27 TGTGCCAGCAGGGCAATAGCGGGATTATTTCCGTATACGCAGTATTTT CASRAIAGLFPYTQYF
. 16 TRBJ2-2 TRBV5-4 TGTGCCAGCAGCCGACCCGGGACGGAAAACACCGGGGAGCTGTTTTTT CASSRPGTENTGELFF